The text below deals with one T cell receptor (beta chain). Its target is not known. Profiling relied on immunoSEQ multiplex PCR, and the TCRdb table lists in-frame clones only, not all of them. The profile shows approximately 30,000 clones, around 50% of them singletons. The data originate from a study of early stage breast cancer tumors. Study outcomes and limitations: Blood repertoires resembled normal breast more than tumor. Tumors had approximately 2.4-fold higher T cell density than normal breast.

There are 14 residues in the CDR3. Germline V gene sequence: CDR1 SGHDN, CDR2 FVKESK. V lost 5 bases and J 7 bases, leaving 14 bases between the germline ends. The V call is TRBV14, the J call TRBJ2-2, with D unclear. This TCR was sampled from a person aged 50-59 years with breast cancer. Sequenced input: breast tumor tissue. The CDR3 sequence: CASSAVMAGGELFF. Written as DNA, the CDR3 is TGTGCCAGCAGCGCCGTTATGGCTGGCGGGGAGCTGTTTTTT. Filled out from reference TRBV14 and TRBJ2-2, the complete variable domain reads EAGVTQFPSHSVIEKGQTVTLRCDPISGHDNLYWYRRVMGKEIKFLLHFVKESKQDESGMPNNRFLAERTGGTYSTLKVQPAELEDSGVYFCASSAVMAGGELFFGEGSRLTVL.